A single sample gave rise to the 7 T cell receptor beta chains below, sequenced in a study of T cell responses to AZD1222 COVID-19 vaccine. TCRdb's table, derived via immunoSEQ multiplex PCR, lists solely in-frame clones and lacks some. The repertoire consists of some 200,000 clones, with approximately 90% occurring once and the leading ten covering 0.99%. The material sequenced was peripheral blood, taken on day 0 of AZD1222 vaccination. The source is an adult in good health.

In DNA, the CDR3 is TGTGCCAGTAGTCCAAGGGACGGGCCTTATGGCTACACCTTC. Translated: CASSPRDGPYGYTF. The gene calls are TRBV19 and TRBJ1-2; D is perhaps TRBD1 (5 bases). Germline lookup yields CDR1 LNHDA and CDR2 SQIVND (reference sequence). There are 14 residues in the CDR3. V lost 5 bases, J lost 5 bases, and 15 bases lay in between.

This clone was recorded a few times. This rearrangement joins TRBV19 to TRBJ2-7, with 8 bases identical to TRBD1. The trim removed 8 bases at V and 4 bases at J, leaving 7 bases unmatched. Germline V gene lookup returns CDR1 LNHDA and CDR2 SQIVND (reference sequence). This CDR3 comprises 13 residues. The CDR3 DNA reads TGTGCCAGTGGGCAGGGGGCATCATACGAGCAGTACTTC. Translating gives CASGQGASYEQYF.

V and J are TRBV12-3 or TRBV12-4 and TRBJ1-1; D not resolved. V was shortened by 6 bases and J by 8 bases, with 10 bases between the two germline ends. The CDR3 totals 11 residues. For the CDR3, the DNA is TGTGCCAGCAGGTCAAGAGCGGAAGCTTTCTTT. This sequence encodes CASRSRAEAFF.

V usage is TRBV20-1 and J usage is TRBJ2-2; D remains ambiguous. This CDR3 region has 14 residues. The germline CDR1 and CDR2 sequences are DFQATT and SNEGSKA (reference sequence). V was shortened by 3 bases and J by 0 bases, with 8 bases between the two germline ends. The DNA for the CDR3 is TGCAGTGCTAGTAAGGAATCGAACACCGGGGAGCTGTTTTTT. Protein: CSASKESNTGELFF.

This chain uses TRBV6-4 with TRBJ1-1, with 7 positions matching TRBD1. The junction had 11 bases not matched to a gene; V was cut back by 6 bases and J by 7 bases. There are 14 residues in the CDR3. The germline CDR1 and CDR2 sequences are MRHNA and SNTAGT. In DNA form, the CDR3 reads TGTGCCAGCAGGGTTCGATGGGGGGACAGTGAAGCTTTCTTT. Amino acids: CASRVRWGDSEAFF.

The chain uses TRBV7-6 and TRBJ2-1; 9 bases map to TRBD1. The J segment lost 9 bases and the V segment lost 7 bases, leaving 19 bases of the junction unmatched. This CDR3 contains 17 residues. In germline, CDR1 is SGHVS, CDR2 FNYEAQ. The CDR3 region has the DNA TGTGCCAGCACCGATCGAGCCCCGGGACAGGGTATCGGTGAGCAGTTCTTC. This gives the protein CASTDRAPGQGIGEQFF.

This chain uses TRBV4-2 with TRBJ2-7; D may be TRBD1 or TRBD2 (5 bases each). The CDR3 length is 14 residues. Trimming took 0 bases from V and 7 from J, leaving 13 bases between them. CDR1 is LGHNA and CDR2 is YNFKEQ in the germline V gene. Written as DNA, the CDR3 is TGTGCCAGCAGCCAAGAGGCGAGGGGTGGGGAGCAGTACTTC. It codes for CASSQEARGGEQYF.